The clone carrying this T cell receptor (beta chain) was seen a single time. Its cognate antigen is unknown. Germline and junction disagree at one end, which may indicate a read error. The sorted conventional CD4+ T cells were CD25-low and CD127-high, with genomic DNA sequenced. The sample belongs to a study of regulatory and conventional T cells in RAG deficiency. Whole-study findings and limits: Other subsets showed approximately 10-fold reductions, but Treg unique TCR beta sequences fell roughly 90-fold in these patients. These Omenn syndrome Treg sorts may hold peripherally activated cells instead.

Generated by immunoSEQ multiplex PCR, the TCRdb table keeps only in-frame clones and is missing some. The data contain fewer than 40,000 clones, more than 75% of them singletons. The CDR3 is made up of 12 amino acids. CDR1 is MNHNS, CDR2 SASEGT, per germline. A further study also used this sample, focusing on regulatory T cells. That report adds: The PCR used 52 TRBV and 13 TRBJ primers. In patients, unique TRB V-J pairs were restricted and V/J usage skewed, especially in Tregs.

The source is a human donor in good health. This chain joins TRBV6-1 and TRBJ2-5, with D perhaps matching TRBD1 (6 bases). The sequencing sample was made of CD4+ effector T cells sorted from blood. This CDR3 is CACRGDTETQYF. Here the CDR3 DNA reads TGTGCCTGCAGGGGTGATACAGAGACCCAGTACTTC.